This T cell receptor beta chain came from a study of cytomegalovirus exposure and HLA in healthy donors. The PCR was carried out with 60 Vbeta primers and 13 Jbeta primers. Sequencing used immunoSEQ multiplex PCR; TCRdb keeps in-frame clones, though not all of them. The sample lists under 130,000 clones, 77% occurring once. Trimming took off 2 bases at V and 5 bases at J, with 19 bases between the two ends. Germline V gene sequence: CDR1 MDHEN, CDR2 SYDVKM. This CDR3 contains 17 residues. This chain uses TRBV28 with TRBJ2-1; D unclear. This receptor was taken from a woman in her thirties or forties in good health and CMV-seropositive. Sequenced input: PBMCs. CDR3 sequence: CASSLRLTATRDNEQFF. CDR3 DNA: TGTGCCAGCAGTTTAAGGCTAACGGCCACCCGGGACAATGAGCAGTTCTTC.